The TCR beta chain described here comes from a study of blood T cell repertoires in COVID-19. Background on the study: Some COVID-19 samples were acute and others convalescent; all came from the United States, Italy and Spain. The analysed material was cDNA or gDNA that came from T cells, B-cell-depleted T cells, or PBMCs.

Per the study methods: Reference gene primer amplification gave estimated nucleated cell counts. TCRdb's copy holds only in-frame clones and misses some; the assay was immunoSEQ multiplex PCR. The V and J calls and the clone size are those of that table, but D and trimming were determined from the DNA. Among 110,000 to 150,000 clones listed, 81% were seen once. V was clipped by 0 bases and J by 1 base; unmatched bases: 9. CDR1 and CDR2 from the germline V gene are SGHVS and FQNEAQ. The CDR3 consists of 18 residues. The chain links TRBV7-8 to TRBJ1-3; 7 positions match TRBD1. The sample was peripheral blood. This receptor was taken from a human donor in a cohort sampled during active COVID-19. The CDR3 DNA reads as TGTGCCAGCAGCTTAGCGTTGGGAGAGGGGGCATCTGGAAACACCATATATTTT. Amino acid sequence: CASSLALGEGASGNTIYF.